The clone carrying this TCR beta chain was recorded only once. Its antigen is undetermined. TCRdb's copy holds only in-frame clones and misses some; the assay was immunoSEQ multiplex PCR. The sample has a few million clones, roughly 93% seen once. V gave up 0 bases and J gave up 2 bases; unmatched junction bases: 13. There are 20 residues in the CDR3. CDR1 and CDR2 from the germline V gene are SGHAT and FQNNGV. This specimen belongs to a study of shared clonotypes between healthy human individuals. Selected positively for CCR7 and CD45RO-negative, naive CD8 cells excluded terminally differentiated effector memory CD45RA+ cells. The healthy adult donors were HIV-negative and reported no recent acute infections or vaccinations. Study-level findings and limits: Roughly 4.7% was the fraction of naive CD4 clonotypes found shared across a few donors. The generation probabilities recorded for non-shared clonotypes fell below those of clonotypes shared by all four donors. Few donors restricted represented genetic and exposure-history diversity.

The clonotype comes from a man aged 18 to 30 in good health. Some clones in this sample may be carry-over from other donors' samples. The chain employs TRBV11-2 and TRBJ2-1; 10 positions agree with TRBD2. The sequenced material came from naive CD8+ T cells from PBMCs. This CDR3 is CASSLDLASGRTGAYNEQFF. DNA for the CDR3: TGTGCCAGCAGCTTAGATCTGGCTAGCGGGAGAACCGGGGCCTACAATGAGCAGTTCTTC.